The clone carrying this T cell receptor beta chain was recorded at least ten times. Its antigen is currently unknown. This entry is derived from a study of T cell repertoires in cytomegalovirus infection. Study-wide background: Both a matching HLA type and CMV infection were indicated by public TCR beta signatures.

Study results and caveats: Public TCR beta family frequency separated CMV-and-HLA carriers, including in an independent cohort.

The CDR3 runs 15 residues. Germline-derived CDR1 and CDR2 are SGHTA and FQGTGA. The J segment lost 3 bases and the V segment lost 5 bases, leaving 10 bases of the junction unmatched. TCRdb reprocessed the reads with MiXCR, giving one entry per CDR3 protein. This repertoire shows fewer than 550,000 distinct CDR3 sequences, around 11% found once; its top ten account for about a tenth. Source material: PBMCs. This rearrangement joins TRBV7-3 to TRBJ2-7; 7 bases map to TRBD1. This clonotype was sampled from a human donor in good health (CMV status not recorded). Some clones in this sample may be carry-over from other donors' samples. This chain's CDR3 is CASSPGRDSLYEQYF. The DNA of the CDR3 is TGTGCCAGCAGCCCCGGCAGGGACAGCCTCTACGAGCAGTACTTC.